A selection of T cell receptor beta chains follows, all from one sample in a study of regulatory T cells in long-lasting Graves disease. MiXCR was run by TCRdb on the multiplex PCR reads, yielding one entry per CDR3 protein. The profile shows around 330,000 distinct CDR3 sequences, 18% of them singletons. Sequencing used peripheral blood mononuclear cells (PBMCs), obtained at new diagnosis, from a patient treated with antithyroid drugs. The receptors come from a female donor with Graves disease. Each CDR3 is given with its conserved first and last residue. A D gene is named only where the DNA matches it firmly. Size values are once, few and many counts, or a class for expanded clones, and some rows have none.

.	TRBV11-1	.	TRBJ2-3	CASSFHGVSTDTQYF	TGTGCCAGCAGCTTTCACGGGGTTAGCACAGATACGCAGTATTTT
TRBD1	TRBV25-1	.	TRBJ2-7	CASSDLGQGYEQYF	TGTGCCAGCAGTGACTTAGGACAGGGCTACGAGCAGTACTTC
TRBD2	TRBV5-6	few	TRBJ2-1	CASSLVGSGKNEQFF	TGTGCCAGCAGCTTGGTAGGAAGCGGGAAGAATGAGCAGTTCTTC
.	TRBV4-1	.	TRBJ1-5	CASSQMGESQPQHF	TGCGCCAGCAGCCAAATGGGGGAAAGCCAGCCCCAGCATTTT
.	TRBV7-8	many	TRBJ2-1	CASSSDFLPYNEQFF	TGTGCCAGCAGCTCAGACTTCCTCCCCTACAATGAGCAGTTCTTC
.	TRBV7-9	.	TRBJ1-6	CASSMRDGYSNSPLHF	TGTGCCAGCAGCATGCGGGACGGATACTCTAATTCACCCCTCCACTTT
.	TRBV12-3/TRBV12-4	many	TRBJ2-5	CASRVQETQYF	TGTGCCAGCAGGGTGCAAGAGACCCAGTACTTC
.	TRBV20-1	many	TRBJ1-2	CSAQSGGSDYGYTF	TGCAGTGCCCAATCAGGCGGGTCGGACTATGGCTACACCTTC
.	TRBV2	many	TRBJ2-3	CASSEESNQPQYF	TGTGCCAGCAGTGAAGAGAGCAATCAGCCCCAGTATTTT
.	TRBV30	.	TRBJ1-2	CAWSPPNDFGRVFYTF	TGTGCCTGGAGTCCCCCCAACGACTTTGGTAGAGTTTTCTACACCTTC
TRBD2	TRBV12-3/TRBV12-4	many	TRBJ2-1	CASSLTAGGYNEQFF	TGTGCCAGCAGTTTAACAGCGGGAGGCTACAATGAGCAGTTCTTC
.	TRBV19	few	TRBJ2-1	CASRNYYNEQFF	TGTGCCAGTAGGAACTACTACAATGAGCAGTTCTTC
TRBD2	TRBV5-4	many	TRBJ2-7	CASSPIAGEQYF	TGTGCCAGCAGCCCCATAGCGGGAGAGCAGTACTTC
.	TRBV14	few	TRBJ2-2	CASSQDHSVRAGELFF	TGTGCCAGCAGCCAAGACCACAGCGTGCGGGCCGGGGAGCTGTTTTTT
TRBD2	TRBV12-3/TRBV12-4	.	TRBJ2-1	CASSRSGRKAGEQFF	TGTGCCAGCAGTCGTAGCGGGAGGAAGGCGGGTGAGCAGTTCTTC
.	TRBV28	many	TRBJ1-4	CASKGTLRGEKLFF	TGTGCCAGTAAAGGGACACTGAGGGGTGAAAAACTGTTTTTT
.	TRBV2	once	TRBJ1-1	CASKWATEVGNEAFF	TGTGCCAGCAAGTGGGCCACCGAGGTAGGCAATGAAGCTTTCTTT
.	TRBV3-1	many	TRBJ2-7	CASSQGGGSAYEQYF	TGTGCCAGCAGCCAAGGGGGAGGATCAGCCTACGAGCAGTACTTC
.	TRBV10-2	many	TRBJ2-3	CAVRRALTDTQYF	TGCGCCGTCCGCAGGGCCCTCACAGATACGCAGTATTTT
.	TRBV5-1	.	TRBJ1-1	CASSFTVDTEAFF	TGCGCCAGCAGCTTTACGGTAGACACTGAAGCTTTCTTT
.	TRBV5-5	few	TRBJ1-4	CASSLRGEEKLFF	TGTGCCAGCAGCTTACGCGGGGAGGAAAAACTGTTTTTT
TRBD1	TRBV11-2	many	TRBJ1-1	CASSSGTGEAFF	TGTGCCAGCAGTTCAGGGACAGGTGAAGCTTTCTTT
.	TRBV11-2	.	TRBJ2-2	CASSLARSNTGELFF	TGTGCCAGCAGCTTAGCCAGGTCGAACACCGGGGAGCTGTTTTTT
.	TRBV6-5	.	TRBJ2-2	CASSYQASSVFTGELFF	TGTGCCAGCAGTTATCAGGCTTCAAGCGTTTTCACCGGGGAGCTGTTTTTT
.	TRBV20-1	few	TRBJ1-3	CSARDPYGHSGNTIYF	TGCAGTGCTAGAGATCCGTATGGACACTCTGGAAACACCATATATTTT
.	TRBV2	.	TRBJ2-7	CASSEFREQYF	TGTGCCAGCAGTGAGTTCCGCGAGCAGTACTTC
.	TRBV4-1	few	TRBJ2-3	CASSPPMAVRLGTQYF	TGCGCCAGCAGCCCTCCAATGGCGGTCCGCCTCGGTACGCAGTATTTT
.	TRBV11-2	many	TRBJ1-3	CASSLVIGNTIYF	TGTGCCAGCAGCTTAGTAATTGGAAACACCATATATTTT
TRBD1	TRBV28	many	TRBJ1-2	CASSSPGQGDGYTF	TGTGCCAGCAGTTCGCCGGGACAGGGTGATGGCTACACCTTC
TRBD2	TRBV18	many	TRBJ2-2	CASSPLRTSGNTGELFF	TGTGCCAGCTCACCGCTAAGGACTAGCGGGAACACCGGGGAGCTGTTTTTT
TRBD1	TRBV11-3	many	TRBJ2-7	CASSPPGQGFYEQYF	TGTGCCAGCAGCCCGCCCGGACAGGGGTTCTACGAGCAGTACTTC
.	TRBV2	.	TRBJ1-1	CASSVGPMNTEAFF	TGTGCCAGCAGTGTAGGGCCCATGAACACTGAAGCTTTCTTT
.	TRBV12-3/TRBV12-4	many	TRBJ1-5	CASSLKERSFNQPQHF	TGTGCCAGCAGTTTAAAGGAACGGAGTTTCAATCAGCCCCAGCATTTT
.	TRBV10-3	many	TRBJ2-7	CAISKKEGSYEQYF	TGTGCCATCAGTAAGAAAGAAGGGTCCTACGAGCAGTACTTC
.	TRBV3-1	.	TRBJ1-1	CASSQVGLEAFF	TGTGCCAGCAGCCAAGTGGGCCTTGAAGCTTTCTTT
TRBD1	TRBV2	.	TRBJ2-1	CTSSLGQGRHNEQFF	TGTACCAGCAGCCTGGGACAGGGGCGCCACAATGAGCAGTTCTTC
TRBD2	TRBV7-9	many	TRBJ2-1	CASSPKGLAGGDEQFF	TGTGCCAGCAGCCCAAAGGGACTAGCGGGAGGGGATGAGCAGTTCTTC
TRBD1	TRBV20-1	many	TRBJ2-2	CSARERRGGSRTGELFF	TGCAGTGCTAGAGAACGAAGAGGGGGCAGCCGAACCGGGGAGCTGTTTTTT
.	TRBV27	many	TRBJ2-2	CASSFRTTNTGELFF	TGTGCCAGCAGTTTTAGGACGACGAACACCGGGGAGCTGTTTTTT
TRBD2	TRBV11-2	many	TRBJ2-5	CASSLGRTSGRVGETQYF	TGTGCCAGCAGCTTAGGGCGGACTAGCGGGAGAGTTGGAGAGACCCAGTACTTC
.	TRBV6-2/TRBV6-3	.	TRBJ2-3	CASRRDNQADTQYF	TGTGCCAGCAGGAGGGACAATCAAGCAGATACGCAGTATTTT
.	TRBV10-2	many	TRBJ1-2	CASSEPTGSRGYTF	TGCGCCAGCAGTGAGCCGACGGGATCGAGGGGCTACACCTTC
TRBD1	TRBV3-1	many	TRBJ1-6	CASSVSGDRGVFNSPLHF	TGTGCCAGCAGCGTAAGCGGGGACAGGGGCGTCTTTAATTCACCCCTCCACTTT
.	TRBV30	.	TRBJ1-2	CAWSLTNSPSRGYTF	TGTGCCTGGAGCCTAACGAATTCGCCTTCTCGCGGCTACACCTTC
TRBD2	TRBV30	.	TRBJ2-6	CAWSQTSRGAGANVLTF	TGTGCCTGGAGTCAAACCTCACGGGGGGCTGGGGCCAACGTCCTGACTTTC
TRBD2	TRBV12-3/TRBV12-4	.	TRBJ2-7	CASSLLGGSYEQYF	TGTGCCAGCAGTTTGTTGGGGGGGAGCTACGAGCAGTACTTC
.	TRBV27	.	TRBJ2-2	CASSFKGELFF	TGTGCCAGCAGTTTTAAGGGGGAGCTGTTTTTT
.	TRBV28	many	TRBJ2-3	CASTSRRDTQYF	TGTGCCAGCACCTCCCGGAGAGATACGCAGTATTTT
TRBD1	TRBV11-2	many	TRBJ1-6	CASSLDRQGDSPLHF	TGTGCCAGCAGCTTAGATCGGCAGGGGGATTCACCCCTCCACTTT
.	TRBV24-1	many	TRBJ2-1	CATGQGYNEQFF	TGTGCCACCGGCCAGGGTTACAATGAGCAGTTCTTC
.	TRBV9	many	TRBJ1-3	CASTGPDSSGNTIYF	TGTGCCAGCACCGGACCCGACAGCTCTGGAAACACCATATATTTT
.	TRBV28	.	TRBJ2-5	CASRTPWGGGQETQYF	TGTGCCAGCAGGACTCCATGGGGTGGGGGACAAGAGACCCAGTACTTC
.	TRBV20-1	.	TRBJ2-6	CSAWSSGANVLTF	TGCAGTGCTTGGAGCTCTGGGGCCAACGTCCTGACTTTC